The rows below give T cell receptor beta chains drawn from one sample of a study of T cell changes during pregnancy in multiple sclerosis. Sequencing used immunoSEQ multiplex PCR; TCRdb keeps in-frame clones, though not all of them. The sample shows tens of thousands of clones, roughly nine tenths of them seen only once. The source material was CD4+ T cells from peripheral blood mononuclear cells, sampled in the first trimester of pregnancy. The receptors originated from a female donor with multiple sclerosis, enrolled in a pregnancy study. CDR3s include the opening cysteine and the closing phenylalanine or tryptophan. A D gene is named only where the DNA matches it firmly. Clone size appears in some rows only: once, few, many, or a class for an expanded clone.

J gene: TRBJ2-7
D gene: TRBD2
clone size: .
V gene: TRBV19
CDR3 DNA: TGTGCCAGTAGTTCTCAGCGGGGTCCCTACGAGCAGTACTTC
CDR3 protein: CASSSQRGPYEQYF

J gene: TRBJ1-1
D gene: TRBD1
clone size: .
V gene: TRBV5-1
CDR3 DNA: TGCGCCAGCAGCAGGACAGGGGGGGACACTGAAGCTTTCTTT
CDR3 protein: CASSRTGGDTEAFF

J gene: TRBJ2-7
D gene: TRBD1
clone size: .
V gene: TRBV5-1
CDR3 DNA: TGCGCCAGCACCCTGAAGACAGGGGCATCCTACGAGCAGTACTTC
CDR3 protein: CASTLKTGASYEQYF

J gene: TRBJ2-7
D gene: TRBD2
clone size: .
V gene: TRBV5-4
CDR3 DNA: TGTGCCAGCAGCTCCCGGGGACTAGCGGGAGGGCCCCCGAGGGTCGAGCAGTACTTC
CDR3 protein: CASSSRGLAGGPPRVEQYF

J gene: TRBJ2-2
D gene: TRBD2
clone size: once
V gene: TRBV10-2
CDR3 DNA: TGCGCCAGCAGTGTACTAGCGGGAGGGCCGGAAACCGGGGAGCTGTTTTTT
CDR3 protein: CASSVLAGGPETGELFF

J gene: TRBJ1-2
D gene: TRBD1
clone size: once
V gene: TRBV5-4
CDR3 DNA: TGTGCCAGCGGTAGACAGGGTCTCATGGACTATGGCTACACCTTC
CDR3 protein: CASGRQGLMDYGYTF

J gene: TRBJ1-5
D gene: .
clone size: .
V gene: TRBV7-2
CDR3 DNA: TGTGCCAGCAGCTTAGTTGGTCAGGGGTCTCAGCCCCAGCATTTT
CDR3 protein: CASSLVGQGSQPQHF

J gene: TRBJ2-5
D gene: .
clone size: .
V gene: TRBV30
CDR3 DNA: TGTGCCTGGAACCCGCCACCCAGGGCTGAGACCCAGTACTTC
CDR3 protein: CAWNPPPRAETQYF

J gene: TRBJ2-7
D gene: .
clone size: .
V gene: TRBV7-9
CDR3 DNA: TGTGCCAGCAGCCGGGGGAGTACCTACGAGCAGTACTTC
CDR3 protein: CASSRGSTYEQYF

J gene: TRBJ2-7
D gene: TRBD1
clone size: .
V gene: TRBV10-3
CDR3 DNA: TGTGCCATCAGTGAGTCCCGTGGACAGGGGGCAAGGTACGAGCAGTACTTC
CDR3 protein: CAISESRGQGARYEQYF

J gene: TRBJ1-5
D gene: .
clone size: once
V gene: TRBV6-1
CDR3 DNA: TGTGCCAGCACCCTGTGGGGGGGCAATCAGCCCCAGCATTTT
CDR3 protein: CASTLWGGNQPQHF

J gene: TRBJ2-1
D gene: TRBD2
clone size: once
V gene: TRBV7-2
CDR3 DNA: TGTGCCAGCAGCGTTAGCGGGAATGAGCAGTTCTTC
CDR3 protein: CASSVSGNEQFF

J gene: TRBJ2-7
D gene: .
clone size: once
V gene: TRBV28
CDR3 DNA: TGTGCCAGCAGTATGGGCCCGAGCTCCTACGAGCAGTACTTC
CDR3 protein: CASSMGPSSYEQYF

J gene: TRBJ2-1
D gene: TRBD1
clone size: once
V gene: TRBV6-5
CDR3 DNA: TGTGCCAGCAGTTACTCGGACAGGGGGCCGCTGTTCTTC
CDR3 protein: CASSYSDRGPLFF

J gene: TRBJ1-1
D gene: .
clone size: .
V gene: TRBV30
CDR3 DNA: TGTGCCTGGAGTGCGACAATCGGAGCTTTCTTT
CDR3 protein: CAWSATIGAFF

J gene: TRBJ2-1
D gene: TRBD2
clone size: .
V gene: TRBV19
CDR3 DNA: TGTGCCAGTAGCCCCCGGGGGACTATAAATGAGCAGTTCTTC
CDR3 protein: CASSPRGTINEQFF

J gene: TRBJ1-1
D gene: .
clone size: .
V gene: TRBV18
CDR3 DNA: TGTGCCAGCTCCGGGGGGATAACTGAAGCTTTCTTT
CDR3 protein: CASSGGITEAFF

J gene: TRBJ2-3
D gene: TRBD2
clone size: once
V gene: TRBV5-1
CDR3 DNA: TGCGCCAGCAGCGGGACTAGCGGGAGCACAGATACGCAGTATTTT
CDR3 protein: CASSGTSGSTDTQYF

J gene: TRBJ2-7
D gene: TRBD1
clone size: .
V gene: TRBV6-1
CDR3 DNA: TGTGCCAGCAGTAACCCGACAGGGAGCTCCTACGAGCAGTACTTC
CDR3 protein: CASSNPTGSSYEQYF

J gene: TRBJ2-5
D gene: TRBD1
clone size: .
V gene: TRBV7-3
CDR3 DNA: TGTGCCAGCAGCTACAGGGGGGAGACCCAGTACTTC
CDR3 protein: CASSYRGETQYF

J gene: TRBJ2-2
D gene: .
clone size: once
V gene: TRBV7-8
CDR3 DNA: TGTGCCAGCAGCGACCCAGGCACCGGGGAGCTGTTTTTT
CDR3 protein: CASSDPGTGELFF

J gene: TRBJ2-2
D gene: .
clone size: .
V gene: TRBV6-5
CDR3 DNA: TGTGCCAGCAGTTATCGGAGTTCTTCGAACACCGGGGAGCTGTTTTTT
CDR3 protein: CASSYRSSSNTGELFF

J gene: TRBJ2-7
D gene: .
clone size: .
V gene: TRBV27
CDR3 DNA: TGTGCCAGCAGTTCCTCCCTACAGCCCTACGAGCAGTACTTC
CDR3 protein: CASSSSLQPYEQYF

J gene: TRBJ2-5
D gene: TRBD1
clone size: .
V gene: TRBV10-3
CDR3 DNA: TGTGCCATCGCCGACAGGGGGGAGAAAGAGACCCAGTACTTC
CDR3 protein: CAIADRGEKETQYF

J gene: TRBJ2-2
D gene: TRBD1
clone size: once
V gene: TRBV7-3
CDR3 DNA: TGTGCCAGCAGCCCCGGGACAGCCACGTTCGTACCCGGGGAGCTGTTTTTT
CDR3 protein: CASSPGTATFVPGELFF

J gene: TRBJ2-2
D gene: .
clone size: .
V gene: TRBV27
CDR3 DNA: TGTGCCAGCAGTTTTCAGGGCATCACCGGGGAGCTGTTTTTT
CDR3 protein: CASSFQGITGELFF

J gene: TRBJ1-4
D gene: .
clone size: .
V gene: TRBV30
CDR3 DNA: TGTGCCTGGAGTGTCGGGAGTCCTCACCTGTTTTTT
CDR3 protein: CAWSVGSPHLFF

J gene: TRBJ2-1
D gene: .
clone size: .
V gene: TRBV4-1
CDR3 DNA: TGCGCCAGCAGCCAAGAAAGGGGGGGGGAGGGGCTGAATGAGCAGTTCTTC
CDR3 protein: CASSQERGGEGLNEQFF

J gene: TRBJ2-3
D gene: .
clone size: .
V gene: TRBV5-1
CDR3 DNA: TGCGCCAGCAGCTTTCTTGGCGGGGGCACAGATACGCAGTATTTT
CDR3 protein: CASSFLGGGTDTQYF

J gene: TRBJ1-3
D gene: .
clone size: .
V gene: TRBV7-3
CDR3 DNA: TGTGCCAGCAGCTCGGCAGGAGGGTCCTCTGGAAACACCATATATTTT
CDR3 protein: CASSSAGGSSGNTIYF

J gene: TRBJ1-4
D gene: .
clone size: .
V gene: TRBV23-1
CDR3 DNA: TGCGCCAGCAGTACAGAGAGGGGGAATGAAAAACTGTTTTTT
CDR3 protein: CASSTERGNEKLFF

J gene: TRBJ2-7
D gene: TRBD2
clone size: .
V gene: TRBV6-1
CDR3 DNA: TGTGCCAGCAGCCGGACTAGCGGGAGCCACGAGCAGTACTTC
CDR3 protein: CASSRTSGSHEQYF

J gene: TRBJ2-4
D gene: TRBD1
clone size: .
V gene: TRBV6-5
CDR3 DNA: TGTGCCAGCAGTTACGCCGGGACAGGGGTCCAAAACATTCAGTACTTC
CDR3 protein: CASSYAGTGVQNIQYF

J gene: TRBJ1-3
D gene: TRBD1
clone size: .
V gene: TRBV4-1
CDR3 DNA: TGCGCCAGCAGTCCGGAGTCCCTTACGACAGGGTCGTCTGGAAACACCATATATTTT
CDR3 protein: CASSPESLTTGSSGNTIYF

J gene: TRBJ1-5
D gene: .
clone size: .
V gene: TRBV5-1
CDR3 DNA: TGCGCCAGCAGCTTTGAGCCCAATCAGCCCCAGCATTTT
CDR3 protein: CASSFEPNQPQHF

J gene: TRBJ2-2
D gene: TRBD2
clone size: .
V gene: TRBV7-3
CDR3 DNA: TGTGCCAGCAGCTCCCCGATAGCGGGAGGCCTCGCCGGGGAGCTGTTTTTT
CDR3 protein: CASSSPIAGGLAGELFF

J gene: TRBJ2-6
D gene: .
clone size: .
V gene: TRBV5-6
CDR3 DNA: TGTGCCAGCAGGGACACGATCTCTGGGGCCAACGTCCTGACTTTC
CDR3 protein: CASRDTISGANVLTF

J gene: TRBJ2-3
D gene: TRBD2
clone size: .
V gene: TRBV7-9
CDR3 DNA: TGTGCCAGCAGCTTCGGCGGGGGAGCACTCACAGATACGCAGTATTTT
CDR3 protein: CASSFGGGALTDTQYF

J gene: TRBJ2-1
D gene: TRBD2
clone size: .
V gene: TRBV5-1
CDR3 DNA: TGCGCCAGCAGCTCTGGGACAGGGAGGACTAGCGGGAGGGCCGACAATGAGCAGTTCTTC
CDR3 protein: CASSSGTGRTSGRADNEQFF

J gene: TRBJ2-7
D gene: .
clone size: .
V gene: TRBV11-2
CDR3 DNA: TGTGCCAGCAGCTTGAGGGAGAGCTCCTACGAGCAGTACTTC
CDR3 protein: CASSLRESSYEQYF

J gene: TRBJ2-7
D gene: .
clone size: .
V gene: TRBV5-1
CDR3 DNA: TGCGCCAGCAGCTCACTAACGACCTACGAGCAGTACTTC
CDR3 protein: CASSSLTTYEQYF

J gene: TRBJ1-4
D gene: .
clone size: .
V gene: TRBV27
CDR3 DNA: TGTGCCAGCAGTTTAACAGGTGTAGGTGAAAAACTGTTTTTT
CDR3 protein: CASSLTGVGEKLFF